This entry features one TCR beta chain sequence. Its antigen remains unidentified. This record belongs to a study of cytomegalovirus exposure and HLA in healthy donors. Study-level results: Being productive about 87% or about 30% of the time was typical of most TCR beta V segments in an earlier analysis. Later genetic work tied a missense DCLRE1C variant to beta-chain V and J trimming.

PCR employed 60 Vbeta and 13 Jbeta primers. Clones were sequenced by immunoSEQ multiplex PCR, and TCRdb holds only the in-frame ones, with some missing. The repertoire holds some 90,000 clones, more than 70% seen once, with about 3% in the top ten. When sampled, the donors appeared nominally healthy, though they likely had unrecorded immune exposures. Trimming removed 0 bases from V and 4 bases from J, with 12 bases in between. The CDR3 totals 15 residues. CDR1 and CDR2 (germline): SGHNT, YYREEE (reference sequence). The J gene is TRBJ2-3, the V gene TRBV5-4, with a possible D match to TRBD2 (7 bases). What was sequenced was PBMCs. This receptor was obtained from a man aged 35-49 years in good health and CMV-seronegative. CDR3 nucleotide sequence: TGTGCCAGCAGCTTGGTCGGGGAGGGGGCAGATACGCAGTATTTT. As protein: CASSLVGEGADTQYF.